This is a list of T cell receptor beta chains from one sample in a study of OX40 agonist ivuxolimab in advanced cancers. Sequencing used immunoSEQ multiplex PCR; TCRdb keeps in-frame clones, though not all of them. The sample holds 52,000 or so clones, around 94% seen once. The specimen was CD4+ or CD8+ T cells sorted from blood, collected in a trial of the OX40 agonist ivuxolimab. The origin of the receptors is an adult with an advanced solid tumor such as melanoma, head and neck, liver or kidney cancer. Each CDR3 is given without its conserved first and last residue. Fields, in order: clone size, J gene, V gene, CDR3 protein. Clone size is shown for a subset of rows, as once, few, many or a class of expanded clone.

>-|TRBJ2-3|TRBV9
ASSVETEMASGAQY
>-|TRBJ2-5|TRBV19
ASSLAGGETQY
>-|TRBJ2-1|TRBV11-2
ASSLSGRNEQF
>-|TRBJ1-2|TRBV21-1
ASSDRSPRTYGYT
>-|TRBJ1-2|TRBV28
ASSSRDRDYGYT
>-|TRBJ2-7|TRBV7-9
ASSLVRGRGYEQY
>once|TRBJ2-7|TRBV28
ASSLTGALNEQY
>-|TRBJ2-1|TRBV4-3
ASGTSGTYEQF
>-|TRBJ2-7|TRBV11-2
ASSSHGQAVTGYEQY
>-|TRBJ2-7|TRBV28
ASSLTDKNYEQY
>-|TRBJ2-7|TRBV19
ASSPYRGYSSEQY
>-|TRBJ2-5|TRBV11-2
ASSLTKTQY
>-|TRBJ2-7|TRBV6-6
ASSQEPSYEQY
>-|TRBJ1-5|TRBV29-1
SVATGGWEGQPQH
>few|TRBJ2-7|TRBV28
ASSLLAQDHYEQY
>-|TRBJ1-4|TRBV25-1
ASRPTGGTNEKLF
>-|TRBJ2-1|TRBV19
ASSDALSGRALYEQF
>once|TRBJ1-1|TRBV25-1
ASSEEGNTEAF
>-|TRBJ2-2|TRBV7-3
ASRPTIGPTWSTGELF
>-|TRBJ2-7|TRBV4-1
ASSRVWDITYEQY
>-|TRBJ2-1|TRBV2
ASSAGTGHFNEQF
>-|TRBJ2-7|TRBV7-2
ASSFGQGGEQY
>-|TRBJ1-1|TRBV27
ASSFYPNTEAF
>-|TRBJ2-6|TRBV28
ASSPPVYGRAMGGANVLT
>-|TRBJ2-3|TRBV30
AWRSTADTQY
>once|TRBJ2-7|TRBV9
ASSPNLAASYEQY
>-|TRBJ2-1|TRBV27
ASSWSGGNEQF
>-|TRBJ2-7|TRBV6-6
ASSHGDRSLYEQY
>-|TRBJ1-5|TRBV27
ASSLPAGDSNQPQH
>-|TRBJ2-5|TRBV4-2
ASSQETGTYQETQY
>-|TRBJ1-3|TRBV11-2
ASSLGAGGNTIY
>-|TRBJ2-7|TRBV15
ATSRGDQTYEQY
>-|TRBJ1-4|TRBV5-1
ASSEGLDNEKLF
>once|TRBJ1-2|TRBV19
ASSMDSLNYGYT
>-|TRBJ2-7|TRBV29-1
SVCEPSGEQY
>-|TRBJ2-1|TRBV7-9
ASSSLGGYNEQF
>-|TRBJ2-3|TRBV28
ASSLFSGRAGDTQY
>-|TRBJ2-1|TRBV9
ASSVVLVSSYNEQF
>-|TRBJ2-7|TRBV5-1
ASSLGSGAYEQY
>-|TRBJ2-6|TRBV7-9
ASSQDDRVLNVLT
>-|TRBJ2-7|TRBV4-1
ASSPTGDEQY
>-|TRBJ2-1|TRBV18
ASSPPGGFNNEQF
>-|TRBJ2-2|TRBV11-2
ASSFLAGDDTGELF
>-|TRBJ1-1|TRBV11-2
ASSTTGGGAF
>few|TRBJ1-2|TRBV30
ALESGGYT
>-|TRBJ2-7|TRBV19
ASSSAWGPSYEQY
>-|TRBJ1-1|TRBV10-1
ASSINTFSEAF
>-|TRBJ2-2|TRBV28
ASTDGIGGELF
>-|TRBJ2-3|TRBV5-6
ASRYDRPKVGDTQY
>-|-|TRBV5-4
ASSLRDSTPYEQY
>once|TRBJ2-7|TRBV4-3
ASSLSGQGFSYEQY
>-|TRBJ2-7|TRBV11-2
ASSLGVAASYEQY